This T cell receptor beta chain was found in a study of early T cells in non-severe SARS-CoV-2 infection. Per the germline V gene, CDR1 is KGHDR and CDR2 is SFDVKD. The CDR3 consists of 12 residues. Trimming pared 12 bases from V and 13 bases from J, leaving 21 bases between. Attachment of unique molecular identifiers to individual cDNA molecules was performed. TCRdb reprocessed the 5' RACE reads with MiXCR, giving one entry per CDR3 protein. The sample consists of around 31,000 distinct CDR3 sequences, less than 10% of them appearing once. V usage is TRBV24-1 and J usage is TRBJ2-1, with D perhaps matching TRBD2 (6 bases). What was sequenced was whole blood. This clonotype originated in an adult who was a healthcare worker with PCR-confirmed SARS-CoV-2 infection or an uninfected control (not recorded which). The CDR3 DNA reads as TGTGCCGCCACATCCGGGACTGAAAAACAGTTCTTC. The encoded protein is CAATSGTEKQFF.